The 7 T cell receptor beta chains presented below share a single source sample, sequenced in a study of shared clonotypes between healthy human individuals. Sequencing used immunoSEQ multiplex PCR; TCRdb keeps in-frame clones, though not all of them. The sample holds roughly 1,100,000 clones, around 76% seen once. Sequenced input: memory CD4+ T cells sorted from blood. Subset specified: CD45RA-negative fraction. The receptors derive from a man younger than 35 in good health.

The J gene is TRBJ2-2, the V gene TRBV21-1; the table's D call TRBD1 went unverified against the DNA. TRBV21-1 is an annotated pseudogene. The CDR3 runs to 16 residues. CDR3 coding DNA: TGTGCCAGCAGCGAAAGGACAGGCCTGAACACCGGGGAGCTGTTTTTT. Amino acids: CASSERTGLNTGELFF.

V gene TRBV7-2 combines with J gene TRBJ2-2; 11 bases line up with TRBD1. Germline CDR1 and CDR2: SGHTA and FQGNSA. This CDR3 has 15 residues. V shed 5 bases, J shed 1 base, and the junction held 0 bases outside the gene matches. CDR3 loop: CASSGTGGNTGELFF. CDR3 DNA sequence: TGTGCCAGCAGCGGGACAGGGGGGAACACCGGGGAGCTGTTTTTT.

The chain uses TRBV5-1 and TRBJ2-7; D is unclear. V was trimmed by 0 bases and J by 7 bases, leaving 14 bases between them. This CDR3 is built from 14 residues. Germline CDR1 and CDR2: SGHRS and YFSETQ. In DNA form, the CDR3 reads TGCGCCAGCAGCTTGGCAGGTGGGATGGGGGAGCAGTACTTC. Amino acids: CASSLAGGMGEQYF.

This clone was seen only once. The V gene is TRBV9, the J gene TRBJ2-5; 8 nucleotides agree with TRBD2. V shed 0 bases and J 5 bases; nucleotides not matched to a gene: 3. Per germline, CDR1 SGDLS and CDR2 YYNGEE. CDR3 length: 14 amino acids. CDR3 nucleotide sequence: TGTGCCAGCAGCGTAGCGGGGGGGCTTGAGACCCAGTACTTC. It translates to CASSVAGGLETQYF.

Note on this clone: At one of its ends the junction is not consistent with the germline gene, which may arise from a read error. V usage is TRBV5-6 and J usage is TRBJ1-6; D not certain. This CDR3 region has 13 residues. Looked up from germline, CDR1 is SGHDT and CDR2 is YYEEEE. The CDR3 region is CVSSFTDGRNLHF. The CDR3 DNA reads TGTGTCAGCAGCTTTACGGACGGACGGAACCTCCACTTT.

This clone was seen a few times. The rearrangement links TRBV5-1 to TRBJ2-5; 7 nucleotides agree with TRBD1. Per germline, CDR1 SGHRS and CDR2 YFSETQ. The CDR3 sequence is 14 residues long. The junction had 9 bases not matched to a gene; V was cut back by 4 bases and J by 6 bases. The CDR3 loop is CASSPTGIGKTQYF. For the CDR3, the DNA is TGCGCCAGCAGCCCGACAGGGATCGGGAAGACCCAGTACTTC.

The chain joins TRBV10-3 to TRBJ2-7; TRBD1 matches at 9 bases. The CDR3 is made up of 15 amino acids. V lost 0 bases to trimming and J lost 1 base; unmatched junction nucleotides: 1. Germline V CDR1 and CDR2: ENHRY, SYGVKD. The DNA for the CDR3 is TGTGCCATCAGTGAGTCAGGGACAGGGTCCTACGAGCAGTACTTC. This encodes CAISESGTGSYEQYF.